Here is one T cell receptor (beta chain) with its context. After extraction with the RNeasy kit, roughly 0.45 to 1 ug of the RNA was reverse transcribed using random hexamers. immunoSEQ multiplex PCR amplified TCR beta CDR3 across 54 Vbeta, 13 Jbeta. TCRdb processed the immunoSEQ multiplex PCR reads anew with MiXCR; each CDR3 protein has one entry. Here the sample spans some 130,000 distinct CDR3 sequences, about 90% being singletons. The V gene lost 8 bases and the J gene lost 2 bases, with 19 bases spanning the gap. Germline V CDR1 and CDR2: MDHEN, SYDVKM. The CDR3 has 15 residues. The data belong to a study of CD8 T cells in Susac syndrome. TEMRA cells were enriched by FACS, while CD8+ and CD4+ T cells were obtained through a negative isolation that was performed magnetically.

Sequencing used CD8+ T cells from PBMCs. The clonotype was recovered from a human donor with multiple sclerosis. The V gene is TRBV28, the J gene TRBJ2-7; D assignment may be TRBD1 or TRBD2 (6 bases each). The CDR3 region is CASGGRRVVTYEQYF. CDR3 DNA: TGTGCCAGCGGGGGGCGCCGGGTAGTGACCTACGAGCAGTACTTC.